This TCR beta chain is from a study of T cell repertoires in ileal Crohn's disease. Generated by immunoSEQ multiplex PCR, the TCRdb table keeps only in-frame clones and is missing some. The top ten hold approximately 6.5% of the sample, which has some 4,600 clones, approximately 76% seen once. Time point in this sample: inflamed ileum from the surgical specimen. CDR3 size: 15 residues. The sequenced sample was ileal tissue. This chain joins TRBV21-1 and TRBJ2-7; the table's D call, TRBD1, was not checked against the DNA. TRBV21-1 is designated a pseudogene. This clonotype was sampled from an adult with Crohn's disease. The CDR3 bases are TGTGCCAGCAGCCTACAGAACTGGACAGGGGGCGAGCAGTACTTC. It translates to CASSLQNWTGGEQYF.